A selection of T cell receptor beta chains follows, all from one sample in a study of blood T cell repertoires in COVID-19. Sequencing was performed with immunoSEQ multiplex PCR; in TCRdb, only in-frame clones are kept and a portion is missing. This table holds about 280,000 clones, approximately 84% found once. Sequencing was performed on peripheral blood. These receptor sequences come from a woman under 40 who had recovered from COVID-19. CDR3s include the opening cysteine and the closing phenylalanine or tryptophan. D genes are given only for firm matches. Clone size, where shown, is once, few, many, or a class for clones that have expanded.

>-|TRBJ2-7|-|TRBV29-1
CSGRDTHAEQYF
TGCAGCGGCCGGGACACCCACGCCGAGCAGTACTTC
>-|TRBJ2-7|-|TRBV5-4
CASSPKGFGEQYF
TGTGCCAGCAGCCCTAAGGGGTTTGGCGAGCAGTACTTC
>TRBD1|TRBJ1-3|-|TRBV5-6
CASSRQGARGNTIYF
TGTGCCAGCAGCCGACAGGGGGCGCGCGGAAACACCATATATTTT
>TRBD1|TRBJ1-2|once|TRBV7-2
CASSLVSGQKSGYTF
TGTGCCAGCAGCTTAGTATCGGGACAGAAGTCGGGCTACACCTTC
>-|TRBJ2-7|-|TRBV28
CASRSDSPTYEQYF
TGTGCCAGCAGGTCGGACAGTCCCACCTACGAGCAGTACTTC
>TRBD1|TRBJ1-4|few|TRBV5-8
CASSLAGQDHEKLFF
TGTGCCAGCAGCTTGGCCGGACAGGACCATGAAAAACTGTTTTTT
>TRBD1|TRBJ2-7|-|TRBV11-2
CASSPGQGRYEQYF
TGTGCCAGCAGCCCCGGACAGGGGCGATACGAGCAGTACTTC
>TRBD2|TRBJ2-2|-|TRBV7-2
CASSHRLAGGNTGELFF
TGTGCCAGCAGCCATCGACTAGCGGGGGGCAACACCGGGGAGCTGTTTTTT
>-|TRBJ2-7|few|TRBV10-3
CAISESTGNSYEQYF
TGTGCCATCAGTGAGTCAACAGGGAACTCCTACGAGCAGTACTTC
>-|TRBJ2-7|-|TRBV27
CASTPTPGVVEQYF
TGTGCCAGCACCCCCACTCCCGGGGTGGTCGAGCAGTACTTC
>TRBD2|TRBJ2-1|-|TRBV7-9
CASSFSSGGAYNEQFF
TGTGCCAGCAGTTTTAGTAGCGGGGGAGCCTACAATGAGCAGTTCTTC
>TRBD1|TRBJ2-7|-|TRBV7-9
CASSLQRTGPTSSYEQYF
TGTGCCAGCAGCTTACAAAGGACAGGCCCTACTTCCTCCTACGAGCAGTACTTC
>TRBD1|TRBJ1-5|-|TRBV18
CASSPGQGQPQHF
TGTGCCAGCTCACCGGGACAGGGTCAGCCCCAGCATTTT
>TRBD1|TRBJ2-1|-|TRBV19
CASSKGTVNEQFF
TGTGCCAGTAGTAAGGGGACAGTTAATGAGCAGTTCTTC
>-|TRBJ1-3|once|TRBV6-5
CASTVGGTGNTIYF
TGTGCCAGCACCGTTGGCGGTACTGGAAACACCATATATTTT
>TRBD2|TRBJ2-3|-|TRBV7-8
CASSPNGPELIGLAGKDTDTQYF
TGTGCCAGCAGCCCTAACGGCCCCGAACTTATCGGGCTAGCGGGGAAAGACACAGATACGCAGTATTTT
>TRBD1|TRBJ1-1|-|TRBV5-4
CASSFVGTGPGAFF
TGTGCCAGCAGCTTTGTTGGGACAGGACCTGGAGCTTTCTTT
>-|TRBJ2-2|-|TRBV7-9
CASSKDRWMAGELFF
TGTGCCAGCAGCAAAGACAGGTGGATGGCCGGGGAGCTGTTTTTT
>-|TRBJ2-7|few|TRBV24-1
CATLQGATSKQYF
TGTGCCACCCTACAGGGTGCTACGAGCAAGCAGTACTTC
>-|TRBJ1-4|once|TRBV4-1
CASSQESVGGEKLFF
TGCGCCAGCAGCCAAGAATCCGTAGGAGGTGAAAAACTGTTTTTT
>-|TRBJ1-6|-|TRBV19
CASSIGGIGYNSPLHF
TGTGCCAGTAGTATTGGAGGGATTGGGTATAATTCACCCCTCCACTTT
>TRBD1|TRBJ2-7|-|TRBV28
CASSEGQGTYEQYF
TGTGCCAGCAGTGAGGGACAGGGGACGTACGAGCAGTACTTC
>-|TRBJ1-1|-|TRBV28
CASSLEGVNTEAFF
TGTGCCAGCAGTTTAGAGGGCGTTAACACTGAAGCTTTCTTT
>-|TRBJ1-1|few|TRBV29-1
CSVVQKEGTEAFF
TGCAGCGTTGTACAGAAGGAAGGCACTGAAGCTTTCTTT
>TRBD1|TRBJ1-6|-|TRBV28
CASTDTGTGNPPLHF
TGTGCCAGTACCGATACCGGGACAGGGAACCCCCCCCTCCACTTT
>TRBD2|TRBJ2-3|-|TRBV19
CASSVTSGAGDTQYF
TGTGCCAGTAGTGTGACTAGCGGGGCCGGGGATACGCAGTATTTT
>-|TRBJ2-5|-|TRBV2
CASSGEMQTQYF
TGTGCCAGCAGTGGAGAGATGCAGACCCAGTACTTC
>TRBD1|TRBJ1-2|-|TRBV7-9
CASSFGDRDNYGYTF
TGTGCCAGCAGCTTTGGGGACAGGGATAACTATGGCTACACCTTC
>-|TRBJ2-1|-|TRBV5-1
CASSRTKSSYNEQFF
TGCGCCAGCAGCAGAACCAAGAGCTCCTACAATGAGCAGTTCTTC
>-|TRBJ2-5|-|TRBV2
CASSDTLAETQYF
TGTGCCAGCAGTGATACCCTAGCGGAGACCCAGTACTTC
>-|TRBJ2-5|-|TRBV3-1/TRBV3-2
CASSQGQMGETQYF
TGTGCCAGCAGCCAAGGACAGATGGGAGAGACCCAGTACTTC
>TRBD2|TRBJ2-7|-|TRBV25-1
CASSLAGTTYEQYF
TGTGCCAGCAGCCTAGCGGGAACGACCTACGAGCAGTACTTC
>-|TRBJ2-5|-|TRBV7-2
CASSLMKGEGETQYF
TGTGCCAGCAGCTTAATGAAGGGGGAAGGAGAGACCCAGTACTTC
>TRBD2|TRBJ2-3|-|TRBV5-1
CASLIGGTSRADTQYF
TGCGCCAGCCTTATAGGAGGGACTAGCCGTGCAGATACGCAGTATTTT
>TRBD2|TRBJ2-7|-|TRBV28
CASSLQLAGVYEQYF
TGTGCCAGCAGTTTACAACTAGCGGGGGTCTACGAGCAGTACTTC
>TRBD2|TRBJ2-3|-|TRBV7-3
CASSLGGGRTDTQYF
TGTGCCAGCAGCTTAGGCGGGGGGCGGACAGATACGCAGTATTTT
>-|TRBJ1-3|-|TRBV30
CAWSSGGGGRNTIYF
TGTGCCTGGAGCTCGGGGGGCGGTGGGAGAAACACCATATATTTT
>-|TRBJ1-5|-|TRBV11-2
CASSLEGASNQPQHF
TGTGCCAGCAGCTTAGAGGGGGCAAGCAATCAGCCCCAGCATTTT
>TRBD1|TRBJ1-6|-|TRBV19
CASSQDRGRSPLHF
TGTGCCAGTAGCCAAGACAGGGGGCGGTCACCCCTCCACTTT
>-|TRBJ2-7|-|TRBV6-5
CASSYAGPSYEQYF
TGTGCCAGCAGTTACGCAGGCCCTTCCTACGAGCAGTACTTC
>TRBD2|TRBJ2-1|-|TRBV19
CASSLGLAGFGNEQFF
TGTGCCAGTAGCCTGGGACTAGCGGGATTCGGCAATGAGCAGTTCTTC
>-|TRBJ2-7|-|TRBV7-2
CASSPANKRYEQYF
TGTGCCAGCAGCCCTGCAAATAAGCGCTACGAGCAGTACTTC
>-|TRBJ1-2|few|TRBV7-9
CASSLERRAGYGYTF
TGTGCCAGCAGCTTAGAGCGTCGGGCGGGCTATGGCTACACCTTC
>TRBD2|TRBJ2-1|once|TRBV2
CASRFSGGNNEQFF
TGTGCCAGCAGGTTTAGCGGGGGAAACAATGAGCAGTTCTTC
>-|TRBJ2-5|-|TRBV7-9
CASTPPVGDKETQYF
TGTGCCAGCACCCCCCCCGTGGGGGACAAGGAGACCCAGTACTTC
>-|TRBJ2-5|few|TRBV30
CAWSVGGKATQYF
TGTGCCTGGAGTGTCGGAGGGAAAGCTACCCAGTACTTC
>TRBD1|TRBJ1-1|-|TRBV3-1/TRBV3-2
CASSPSKTGVSTEAFF
TGTGCCAGCAGCCCGAGTAAAACAGGGGTAAGCACTGAAGCTTTCTTT
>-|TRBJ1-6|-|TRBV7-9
CASSLNAGFLAPLHF
TGTGCCAGCAGCCTAAACGCAGGGTTTTTGGCACCCCTCCACTTT
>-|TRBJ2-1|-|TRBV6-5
CASSYDVRGNEQFF
TGTGCCAGCAGTTACGATGTTAGGGGCAATGAGCAGTTCTTC